One sample yielded the 8 T cell receptor beta chains listed below, sequenced in a study of T cell responses to AZD1222 COVID-19 vaccine. Assay used: immunoSEQ multiplex PCR; TCRdb lists only in-frame clones, some missing. The data contain about 120,000 clones, about nine tenths of them singletons. Material: peripheral blood, obtained on day 0 of AZD1222 vaccination. The receptor set was obtained from an adult in good health.

J is TRBJ2-3 and V is TRBV7-6, with D possibly TRBD2 on 6 matching bases. Germline values: CDR1 SGHVS, CDR2 FNYEAQ. Trimming shortened V by 1 base and J by 0 bases, and 17 bases separated the two germline ends. The CDR3 consists of 18 residues. CDR3 amino acids: CASSLVAGRGSSTDTQYF. Here the CDR3 DNA reads TGTGCCAGCAGCTTAGTGGCGGGAAGAGGTTCGAGCACAGATACGCAGTATTTT.

V is TRBV6-2 or TRBV6-3 and J is TRBJ2-3, with 7 positions matching TRBD2. Germline V lookup: CDR1 MNHEY, CDR2 SVGEGT. The junction had 13 bases not matched to a gene; V was cut back by 4 bases and J by 6 bases. The CDR3 is 16 residues long. CDR3 DNA sequence: TGTGCCAGCAGTTCGGGGTCGAGCGGGATTCTGGATACGCAGTATTTT. Translated, it gives CASSSGSSGILDTQYF.

This clone was seen just once. This chain links TRBV30 with TRBJ1-3; a possible D gene is TRBD1 (6 bases). The V gene's germline CDR1 is GTSNPN and CDR2 SVGIG (reference sequence). V lost 2 bases and J 1 base, leaving 12 bases between the germline ends. This CDR3 contains 15 residues. This CDR3 is CAWSFRGASGNTIYF. For the CDR3, the DNA is TGTGCCTGGAGTTTCAGGGGTGCGTCTGGAAACACCATATATTTT.

J is TRBJ2-5 and V is TRBV5-1; a weak D match, TRBD2 (6 bases). V dropped 4 bases and J dropped 2 bases, with 12 bases sitting between them. Germline CDR1 reads SGHRS; CDR2 reads YFSETQ. This CDR3 is built from 14 residues. The CDR3 DNA is TGCGCCAGCAGCCCTCCCGGGGGACAAGAGACCCAGTACTTC. This sequence encodes CASSPPGGQETQYF.

This rearrangement joins TRBV2 to TRBJ2-2; TRBD2 aligns across 8 bases. Trimming took 6 bases from V and 2 from J; bases not matched to a gene: 11. The CDR3 runs to 17 residues. CDR1 and CDR2 (germline): SNHLY, FYNNEI. The CDR3 coding sequence is TGTGCCAGCAGGGGGCTGGCGGGGGGTTTTAACACCGGGGAGCTGTTTTTT. Its translation: CASRGLAGGFNTGELFF. The entire variable domain, with the rest obtained from reference TRBV2 and TRBJ2-2, is as follows: EPEVTQTPSHQVTQMGQEVILRCVPISNHLYFYWYRQILGQKVEFLVSFYNNEISEKSEIFDDQFSVERPDGSNFTLKIRSTKLEDSAMYFCASRGLAGGFNTGELFFGEGSRLTVL.

V and J are TRBV11-2 and TRBJ2-7, with 7 positions matching TRBD1. The CDR3 loop spans 15 amino acids. V shed 3 bases and J 3 bases; nucleotides not matched to a gene: 8. From germline, CDR1 is SGHAT and CDR2 FQNNGV. The CDR3 nucleotides are TGTGCCAGCAGCTTCGGGGACAGTCTTTTCTACGAGCAGTACTTC. This translates into CASSFGDSLFYEQYF.

V gene TRBV5-1 combines with J gene TRBJ1-6; D is uncertain. Germline CDR1 SGHRS, CDR2 YFSETQ. Trimming removed 1 base at V and 8 bases at J, with 13 bases between. The CDR3 length is 15 residues. CDR3 region: CASSLFLDGDSPLHF. In nucleotides, the CDR3 is TGCGCCAGCAGCTTGTTCTTGGACGGGGATTCACCCCTCCACTTT.

The V and J genes are TRBV4-3 and TRBJ1-4; TRBD1 aligns across 8 bases. CDR3 length equals 16 residues. The V gene's germline CDR1 is LGHNA and CDR2 YSLEER. V lost 1 base and J lost 5; bases outside the gene matches: 6. The CDR3 loop reads CASSQAWTGLNEKLFF. DNA for the CDR3: TGCGCCAGCAGCCAAGCTTGGACAGGGTTAAATGAAAAACTGTTTTTT.